Below, one T cell receptor (beta chain) is given with its context. A multiplex PCR was run with 60 Vbeta primers and 13 Jbeta primers. Profiled with immunoSEQ multiplex PCR; TCRdb holds only in-frame clones, not every one. The sample comprises 120,000 to 150,000 clones, around 80% of which are singletons, and roughly 4% rests with the top ten. Germline CDR1 LNHDA, CDR2 SQIVND (reference sequence). The CDR3 spans 12 residues. The germline V and J ends were trimmed by 7 bases and 7 bases, with 11 bases remaining between them. These data originate in a study of cytomegalovirus exposure and HLA in healthy donors.

This clonotype was sampled from a woman in her thirties or forties in good health and CMV-seropositive. This chain links TRBV19 with TRBJ1-5; perhaps TRBD1 as D (5 bases). The sample comprised PBMCs. In DNA, the CDR3 is TGTGCCAGTATGGGGGGGTTACAGCCCCAGCATTTT. Translated: CASMGGLQPQHF.